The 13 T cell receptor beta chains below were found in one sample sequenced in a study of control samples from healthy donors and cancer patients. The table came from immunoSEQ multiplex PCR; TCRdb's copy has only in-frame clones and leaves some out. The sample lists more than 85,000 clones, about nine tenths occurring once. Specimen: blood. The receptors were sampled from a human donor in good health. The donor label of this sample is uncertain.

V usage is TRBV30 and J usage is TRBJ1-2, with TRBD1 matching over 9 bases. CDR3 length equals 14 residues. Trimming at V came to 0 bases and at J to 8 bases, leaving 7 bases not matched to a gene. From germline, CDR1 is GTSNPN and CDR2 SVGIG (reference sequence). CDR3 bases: TGTGCCTGGAGTGTACACAGGGGGCCCTGGGGCTACACCTTC. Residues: CAWSVHRGPWGYTF.

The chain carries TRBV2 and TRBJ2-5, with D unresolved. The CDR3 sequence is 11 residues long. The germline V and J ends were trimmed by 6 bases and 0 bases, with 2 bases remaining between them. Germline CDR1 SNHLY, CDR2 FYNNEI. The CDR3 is CASSDQETQYF. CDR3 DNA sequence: TGTGCCAGCAGCGACCAAGAGACCCAGTACTTC.

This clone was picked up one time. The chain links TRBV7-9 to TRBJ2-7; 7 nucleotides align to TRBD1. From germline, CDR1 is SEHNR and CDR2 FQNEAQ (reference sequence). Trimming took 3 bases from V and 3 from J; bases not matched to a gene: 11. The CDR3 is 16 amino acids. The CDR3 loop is CASSFRSPGQFYEQYF. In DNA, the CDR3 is TGTGCCAGCAGCTTTCGGAGTCCGGGACAGTTCTACGAGCAGTACTTC.

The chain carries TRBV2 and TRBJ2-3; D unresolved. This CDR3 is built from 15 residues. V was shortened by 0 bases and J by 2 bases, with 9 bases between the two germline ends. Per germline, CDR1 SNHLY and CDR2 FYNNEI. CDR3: CASSEASHSTDTQYF. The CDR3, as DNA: TGTGCCAGCAGTGAAGCATCACACTCCACAGATACGCAGTATTTT.

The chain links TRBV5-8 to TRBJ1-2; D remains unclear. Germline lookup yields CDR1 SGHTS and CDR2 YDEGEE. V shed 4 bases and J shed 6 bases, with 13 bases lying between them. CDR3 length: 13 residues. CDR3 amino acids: CASSNWEPDGYTF. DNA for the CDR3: TGTGCCAGCAGCAATTGGGAACCCGATGGCTACACCTTC.

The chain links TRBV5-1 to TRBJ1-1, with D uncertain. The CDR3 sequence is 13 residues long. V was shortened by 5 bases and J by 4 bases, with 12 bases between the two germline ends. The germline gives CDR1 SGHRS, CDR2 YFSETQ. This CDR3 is CASSIRKGTEAFF. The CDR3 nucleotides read TGCGCCAGCAGTATCAGGAAGGGCACTGAAGCTTTCTTT.

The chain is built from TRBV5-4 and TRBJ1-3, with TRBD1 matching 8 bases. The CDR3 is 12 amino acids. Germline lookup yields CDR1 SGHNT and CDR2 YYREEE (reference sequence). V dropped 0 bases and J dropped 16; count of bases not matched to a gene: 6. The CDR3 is CASSLATGELYF. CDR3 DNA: TGTGCCAGCAGCTTGGCGACAGGGGAGTTGTATTTT.

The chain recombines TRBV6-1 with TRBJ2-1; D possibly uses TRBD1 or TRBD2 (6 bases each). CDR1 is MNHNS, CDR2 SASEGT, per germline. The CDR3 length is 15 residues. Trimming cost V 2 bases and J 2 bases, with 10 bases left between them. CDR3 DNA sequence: TGTGCCAGCAGTGAAATGGGGGGCCCCTACAATGAGCAGTTCTTC. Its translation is CASSEMGGPYNEQFF.

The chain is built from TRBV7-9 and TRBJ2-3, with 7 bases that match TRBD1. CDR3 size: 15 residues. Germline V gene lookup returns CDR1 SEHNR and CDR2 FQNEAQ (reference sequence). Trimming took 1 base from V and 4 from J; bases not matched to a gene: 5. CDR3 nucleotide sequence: TGTGCCAGCAGCTTAGGAGACAGGGAAGCAGATACGCAGTATTTT. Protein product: CASSLGDREADTQYF.

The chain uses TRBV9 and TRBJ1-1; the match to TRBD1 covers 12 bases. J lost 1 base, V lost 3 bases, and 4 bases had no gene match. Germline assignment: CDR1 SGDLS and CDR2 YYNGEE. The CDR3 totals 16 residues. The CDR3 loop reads CASSAGDRGQNTEAFF. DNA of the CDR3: TGTGCCAGCAGCGCCGGGGACAGGGGGCAGAACACTGAAGCTTTCTTT.

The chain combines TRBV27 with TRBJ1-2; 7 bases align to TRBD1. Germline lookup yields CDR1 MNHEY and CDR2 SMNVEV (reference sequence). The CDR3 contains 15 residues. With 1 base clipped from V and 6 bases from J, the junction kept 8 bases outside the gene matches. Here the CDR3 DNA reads TGTGCCAGCAGTTTATTCCAGGGGGGAGGGGATGGCTACACCTTC. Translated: CASSLFQGGGDGYTF.

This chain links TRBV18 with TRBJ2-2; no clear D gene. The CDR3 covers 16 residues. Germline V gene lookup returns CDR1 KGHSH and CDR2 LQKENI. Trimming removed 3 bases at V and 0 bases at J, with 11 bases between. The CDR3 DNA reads TGTGCCAGCTCACCCCCGTCAGGCGCGAACACCGGGGAGCTGTTTTTT. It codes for CASSPPSGANTGELFF.

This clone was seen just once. Here the CDR3 reads CASSYYSGQGYEQYV. CDR3 nucleotide sequence: TGTGCCAGCAGTTACTACTCGGGACAGGGTTACGAGCAGTACGTC. The rearrangement links TRBV6-5 to TRBJ2-7, with 9 bases identical to TRBD1. Trimming removed 1 base from V and 4 bases from J; junction bases left unmatched: 5. Germline CDR1 MNHEY, CDR2 SVGAGI. This CDR3 has 15 residues.